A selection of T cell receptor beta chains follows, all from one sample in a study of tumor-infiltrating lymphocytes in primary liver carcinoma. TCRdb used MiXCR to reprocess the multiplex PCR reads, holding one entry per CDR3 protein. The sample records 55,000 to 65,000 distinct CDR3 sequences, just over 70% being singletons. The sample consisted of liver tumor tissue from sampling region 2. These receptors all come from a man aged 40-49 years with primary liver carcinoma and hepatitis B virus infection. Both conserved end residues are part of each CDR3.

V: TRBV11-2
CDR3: CAISLGPTWHEQYF

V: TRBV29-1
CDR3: CSIVTNTEAFF

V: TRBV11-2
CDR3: CTSSVSTETQYF

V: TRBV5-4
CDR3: CASSLTGEDTQYF

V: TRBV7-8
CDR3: CASSFASRDGELFF

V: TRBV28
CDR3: CASSLFRGQGSLLSSYNEQFF

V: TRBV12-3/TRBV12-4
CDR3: CGSSFPGDEQYF

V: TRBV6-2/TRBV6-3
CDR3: CASSPRTHMGQYF

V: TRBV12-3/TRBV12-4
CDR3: CAGSSPCDRGYEQYF

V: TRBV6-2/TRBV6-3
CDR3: CASSCGAGVRIDEEYF

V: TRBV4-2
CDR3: CASNQEYGQGFWTEAFF

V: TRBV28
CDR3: CASSPVTGELEQYF

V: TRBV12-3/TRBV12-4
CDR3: CASSLLPSLDNSYEQYF

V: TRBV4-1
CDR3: CANSQGLADSSYNEQFF

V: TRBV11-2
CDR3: CASSVITGTQYF

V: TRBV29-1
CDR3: CSGVHGGLNTEAFF

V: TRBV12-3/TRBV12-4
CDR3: CASSFRTGVSYNEQFF

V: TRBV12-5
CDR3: CASADQPGVHTQYF

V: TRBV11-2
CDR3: CASSLDPWSSGRGEIRYF

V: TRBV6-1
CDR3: CASSGYRGPTSGANVLTF

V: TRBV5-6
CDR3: CASSHGGTNEKLFF

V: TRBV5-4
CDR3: CTSSLTGVGTQYF

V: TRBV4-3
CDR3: CASSQDVGGHYNEQFF

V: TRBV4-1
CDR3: CVNSQTIALAGVTDTQYF

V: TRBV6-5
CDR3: CASSYGPASALRYEQFF

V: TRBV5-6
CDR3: CSSGVRRTEAFF

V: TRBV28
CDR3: CASSPLGTGTSTDTQYF

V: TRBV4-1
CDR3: CASCPGPWYEQFF

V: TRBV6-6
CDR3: CASCYPDRVEQYF

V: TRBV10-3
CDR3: CATAGTSGNEQFF

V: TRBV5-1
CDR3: CASSHGDTQYF

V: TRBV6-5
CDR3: CANMRAGPPYNEQFF

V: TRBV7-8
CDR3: CASSLVERAINQPQHF

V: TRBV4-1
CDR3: CASSQDTVNQPQYF

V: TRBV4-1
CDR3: CASSQDLWRGVNNEQFF

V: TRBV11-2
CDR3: CASSLAGLALGKKETQYF

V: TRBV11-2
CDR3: CTRSQTPGGGRETQYF

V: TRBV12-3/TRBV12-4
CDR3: CASSLSSAGPADTQYF

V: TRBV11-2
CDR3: CAINLALGGANTGELLF

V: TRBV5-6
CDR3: CASKWRDQETQYF

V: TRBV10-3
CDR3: CAISASSMTSGGTDTQYF